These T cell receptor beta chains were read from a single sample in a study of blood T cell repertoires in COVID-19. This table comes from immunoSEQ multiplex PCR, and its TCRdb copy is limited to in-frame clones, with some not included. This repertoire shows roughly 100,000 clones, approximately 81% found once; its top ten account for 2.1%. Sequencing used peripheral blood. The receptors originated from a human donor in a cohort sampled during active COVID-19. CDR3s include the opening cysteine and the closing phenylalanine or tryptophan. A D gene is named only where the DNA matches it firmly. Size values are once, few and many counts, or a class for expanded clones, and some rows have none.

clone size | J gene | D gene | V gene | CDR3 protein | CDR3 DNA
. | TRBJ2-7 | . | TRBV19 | CASSIGQGYEQYF | TGTGCCAGTAGTATAGGCCAGGGCTACGAGCAGTACTTC
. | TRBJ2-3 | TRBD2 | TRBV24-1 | CATSDYALAGSTQYF | TGTGCCACCAGTGACTACGCACTAGCGGGAAGTACGCAGTATTTT
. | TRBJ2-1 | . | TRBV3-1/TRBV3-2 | CASSTRLDNEQFF | TGTGCCAGCAGCACCCGACTAGACAATGAGCAGTTCTTC
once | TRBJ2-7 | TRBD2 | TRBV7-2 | CASSLGASGGVYEQYF | TGTGCCAGCAGCTTAGGGGCTAGCGGGGGGGTCTACGAGCAGTACTTC
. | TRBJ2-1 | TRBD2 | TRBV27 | CASSYVSGGEQFF | TGTGCCAGCAGCTATGTGTCGGGGGGGGAGCAGTTCTTC
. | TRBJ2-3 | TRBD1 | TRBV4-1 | CASSQEWAGTGGSDTQYF | TGCGCCAGCAGCCAAGAATGGGCCGGGACAGGGGGCTCAGATACGCAGTATTTT
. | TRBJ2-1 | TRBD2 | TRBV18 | CASSQAGGLYNEQFF | TGTGCCAGCTCCCAAGCGGGAGGGCTCTACAATGAGCAGTTCTTC
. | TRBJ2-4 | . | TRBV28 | CASTTPQKNIQYF | TGTGCCAGCACCACCCCACAGAAAAACATTCAGTACTTC
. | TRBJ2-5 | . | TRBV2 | CASGQFNQETQYF | TGTGCCAGCGGACAGTTTAATCAAGAGACCCAGTACTTC
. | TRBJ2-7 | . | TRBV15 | CATSSSPGARGSEQYF | TGTGCCACCAGCAGTTCCCCGGGGGCCAGGGGGAGCGAGCAGTACTTC
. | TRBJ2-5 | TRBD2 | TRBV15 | CATSTLGLQETQYF | TGTGCCACCAGCACCCTGGGACTACAAGAGACCCAGTACTTC
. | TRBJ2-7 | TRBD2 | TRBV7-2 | CASSLSSGVYEQYF | TGTGCCAGCAGCTTGAGTAGCGGGGTCTACGAGCAGTACTTC
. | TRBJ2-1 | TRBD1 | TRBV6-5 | CASSWGQGIEQFF | TGTGCCAGCAGTTGGGGACAGGGGATTGAGCAGTTCTTC
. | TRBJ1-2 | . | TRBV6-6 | CASSSPRGADYGYTF | TGTGCCAGCAGTTCCCCCAGGGGCGCGGACTATGGCTACACCTTC
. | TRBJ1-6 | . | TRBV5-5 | CASSPRRGDNSPLHF | TGTGCCAGCAGCCCACGGAGGGGCGACAATTCACCCCTCCACTTT
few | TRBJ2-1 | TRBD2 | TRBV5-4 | CASSSTGTSRNEQFF | TGTGCCAGCAGCTCTACCGGGACTAGCCGCAATGAGCAGTTCTTC
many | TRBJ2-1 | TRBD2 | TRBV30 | CAWIGPGLAGGSSYNEQFF | TGTGCCTGGATAGGACCGGGACTAGCGGGAGGGAGCTCCTACAATGAGCAGTTCTTC
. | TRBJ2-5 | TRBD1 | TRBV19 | CASSMGDRFLGAQYF | TGTGCCAGTAGTATGGGGGACAGGTTCCTTGGGGCCCAGTACTTC
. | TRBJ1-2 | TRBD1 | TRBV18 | CASSPDRTGTGGYTF | TGTGCCAGCTCACCAGATCGGACAGGGACGGGTGGCTACACCTTC
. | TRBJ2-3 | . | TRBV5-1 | CASSPPSDSSTDTQYF | TGCGCCAGCAGCCCCCCCAGCGACTCTAGCACAGATACGCAGTATTTT
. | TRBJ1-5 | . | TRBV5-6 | CASSSESYSNQPQHF | TGTGCCAGCAGCTCGGAGAGTTATAGCAATCAGCCCCAGCATTTT
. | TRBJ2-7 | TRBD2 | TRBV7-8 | CASSSLAGGPQGYEQYF | TGTGCCAGCAGCTCCTTAGCGGGAGGGCCCCAGGGCTACGAGCAGTACTTC
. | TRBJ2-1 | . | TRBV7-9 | CASSLGGLGEQFF | TGTGCCAGCAGCTTAGGAGGGTTAGGCGAGCAGTTCTTC
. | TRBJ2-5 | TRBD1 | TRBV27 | CASSGAQGGDETQYF | TGTGCCAGCAGTGGCGCACAGGGGGGAGATGAGACCCAGTACTTC
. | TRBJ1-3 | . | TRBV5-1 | CASSFDRSGNTIYF | TGCGCCAGCAGCTTTGACAGATCTGGAAACACCATATATTTT
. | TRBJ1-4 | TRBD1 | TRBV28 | CASNRQGSNEKLFF | TGTGCCAGCAATCGACAGGGTTCTAATGAAAAACTGTTTTTT
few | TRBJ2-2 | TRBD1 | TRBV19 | CASKSWDRGDTGELFF | TGTGCCAGTAAAAGTTGGGACAGGGGCGACACCGGGGAGCTGTTTTTT
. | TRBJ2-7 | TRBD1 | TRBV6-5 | CASSYGWTGTYEQYF | TGTGCCAGCAGTTACGGGTGGACAGGTACCTACGAGCAGTACTTC
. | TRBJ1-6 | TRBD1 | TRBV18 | CASSPSDRGLSSYNSPLHF | TGTGCCAGCTCACCATCGGACAGGGGCCTTAGCTCCTATAATTCACCCCTCCACTTT
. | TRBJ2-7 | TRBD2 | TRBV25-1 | CASNREGKAYEQYF | TGTGCCAGCAATAGGGAGGGGAAGGCATACGAGCAGTACTTC
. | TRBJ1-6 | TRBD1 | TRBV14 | CASSTQGNSPLHF | TGTGCCAGCAGCACACAGGGGAATTCACCCCTCCACTTT
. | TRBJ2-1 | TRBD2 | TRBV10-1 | CAIQTSGGDNEQFF | TGCGCCATCCAGACTAGCGGGGGAGACAATGAGCAGTTCTTC
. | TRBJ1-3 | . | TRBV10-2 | CASSEGLSGNTIYF | TGCGCCAGCAGTGAGGGACTCTCTGGAAACACCATATATTTT
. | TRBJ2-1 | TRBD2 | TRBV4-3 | CASSQDAALAGGKEQFF | TGCGCCAGCAGCCAAGATGCGGCCCTAGCGGGGGGAAAGGAGCAGTTCTTC
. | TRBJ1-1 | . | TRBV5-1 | CASSSQPSTEAFF | TGCGCCAGCAGCTCACAGCCTTCCACTGAAGCTTTCTTT
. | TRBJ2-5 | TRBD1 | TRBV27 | CASSPLGTGGQETQYF | TGTGCCAGCAGCCCCCTGGGGACAGGGGGCCAAGAGACCCAGTACTTC
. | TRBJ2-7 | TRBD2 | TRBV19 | CASSIPTTSGVSYEQYF | TGTGCCAGTAGTATCCCTACGACTAGCGGGGTATCCTACGAGCAGTACTTC
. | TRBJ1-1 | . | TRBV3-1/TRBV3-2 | CASSQGGAANTEAFF | TGTGCCAGCAGCCAAGGTGGGGCCGCGAACACTGAAGCTTTCTTT
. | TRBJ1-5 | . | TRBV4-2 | CASSQDGGNQPQHF | TGTGCCAGCAGCCAAGATGGGGGGAATCAGCCCCAGCATTTT
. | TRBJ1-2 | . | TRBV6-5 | CASSYFGGPNYGYTF | TGTGCCAGCAGTTACTTCGGAGGGCCTAACTATGGCTACACCTTC
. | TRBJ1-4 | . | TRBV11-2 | CASSETLATNEKLFF | TGTGCCAGCAGCGAGACACTTGCAACTAATGAAAAACTGTTTTTT
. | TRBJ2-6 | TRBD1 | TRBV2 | CASKSGTGLVNVLTF | TGTGCCAGCAAATCCGGGACAGGGCTTGTCAACGTCCTGACTTTC
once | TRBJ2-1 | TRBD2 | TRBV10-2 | CASSRTSETQQFF | TGCGCCAGCAGTCGGACTAGCGAAACTCAGCAGTTCTTC
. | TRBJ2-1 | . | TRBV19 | CASSINGMVNEQFF | TGTGCCAGTAGTATTAACGGGATGGTCAATGAGCAGTTCTTC
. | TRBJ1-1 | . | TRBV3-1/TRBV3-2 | CASSPAMGRGWTEAFF | TGTGCCAGCAGCCCGGCTATGGGGAGGGGATGGACTGAAGCTTTCTTT
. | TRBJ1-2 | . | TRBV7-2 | CASSLFLRGGDYGYTF | TGTGCCAGCAGCTTATTTCTCAGAGGGGGGGACTATGGCTACACCTTC
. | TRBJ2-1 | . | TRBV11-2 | CASSLGGGAFNEQFF | TGTGCCAGCAGCTTAGGAGGGGGGGCCTTTAATGAGCAGTTCTTC
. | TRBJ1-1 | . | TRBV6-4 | CASSPDRLNTEAFF | TGTGCCAGCAGCCCAGACAGGTTGAACACTGAAGCTTTCTTT
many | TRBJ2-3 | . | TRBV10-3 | CAISLESTDTQYF | TGTGCCATCAGTCTGGAGAGCACAGATACGCAGTATTTT
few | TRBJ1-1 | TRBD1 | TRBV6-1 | CASSEPGTGGPMNTEAFF | TGTGCCAGCAGTGAGCCCGGGACAGGGGGACCAATGAACACTGAAGCTTTCTTT
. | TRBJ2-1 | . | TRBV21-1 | CASSKLCQGGLMTEQFF | TGTGCCAGCAGCAAACTGTGTCAGGGTGGGTTGATGACTGAGCAGTTCTTC
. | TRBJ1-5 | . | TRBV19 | CASSINGLGQPQHF | TGTGCCAGTAGTATAAATGGGTTGGGCCAGCCCCAGCATTTT
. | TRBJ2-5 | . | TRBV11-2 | CASSHGGRGVETQYF | TGTGCCAGCAGCCACGGGGGTCGGGGCGTGGAGACCCAGTACTTC
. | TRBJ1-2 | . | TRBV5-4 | CASSLANTGRDGYTF | TGTGCCAGCAGCTTGGCCAACACAGGACGGGATGGCTACACCTTC
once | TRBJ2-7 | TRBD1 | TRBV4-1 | CASSQEPGQGAGEQYF | TGCGCCAGCAGCCAAGAACCGGGACAGGGTGCCGGCGAGCAGTACTTC
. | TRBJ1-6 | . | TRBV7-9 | CASSLPDSPLHF | TGTGCCAGCAGCTTACCAGATTCACCCCTCCACTTT
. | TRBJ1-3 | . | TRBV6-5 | CASSSGGSGNTIYF | TGTGCCAGCAGTTCGGGGGGCTCTGGAAACACCATATATTTT
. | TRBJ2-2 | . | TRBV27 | CASSRFTAGLGELFF | TGTGCCAGCAGTCGATTTACAGCGGGTCTCGGGGAGCTGTTTTTT
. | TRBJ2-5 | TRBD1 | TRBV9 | CASSVEGGWGTGETQYF | TGTGCCAGCAGCGTAGAAGGAGGATGGGGGACAGGGGAGACCCAGTACTTC
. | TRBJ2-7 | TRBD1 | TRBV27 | CASSFQGQGWDEQYF | TGTGCCAGCAGTTTTCAGGGACAGGGATGGGACGAGCAGTACTTC